A single sample is the source of the 27 T cell receptor beta chains below, sequenced in a study of blood T cell repertoires in COVID-19. TCRdb's table, derived via immunoSEQ multiplex PCR, lists solely in-frame clones and lacks some. In the table there are under 350,000 clones, about 86% of which are singletons. Specimen: PBMCs or T cells enriched from blood (not recorded which). The receptors were gathered from a woman between 40 and 50 years old with acute COVID-19.

The table lists this clone with a count of one. The chain couples TRBV2 to TRBJ1-2, with TRBD1 identical over 10 bases. The CDR3 extends over 13 amino acids. Germline-derived CDR1 and CDR2 are SNHLY and FYNNEI. V gave up 8 bases and J gave up 7 bases; unmatched junction bases: 7. The CDR3 DNA reads as TGTGCCAGCGAGGGGACAGGGGATTTTGGCTACACCTTC. The encoded protein is CASEGTGDFGYTF.

The genes are TRBV14 and TRBJ2-5, with TRBD2 as a possible D gene (5 bases). This CDR3 contains 15 residues. V was clipped by 4 bases and J by 4 bases, with 16 bases between them. The germline V gene encodes CDR1 SGHDN and CDR2 FVKESK. CDR3 residues: CASSPPRENSETQYF. The DNA for the CDR3 is TGTGCCAGCAGCCCCCCCCGGGAAAACTCAGAGACCCAGTACTTC.

This sequence joins TRBV7-2 and TRBJ1-5; D might be TRBD1 (5 bases). CDR3 length: 15 residues. Per the germline V gene, CDR1 is SGHTA and CDR2 is FQGNSA. Trimming cost V 5 bases and J 1 base, with 12 bases left between them. The CDR3: CASSPGAGSNQPQHF. DNA of the CDR3: TGTGCCAGCAGCCCTGGGGCAGGGAGCAATCAGCCCCAGCATTTT.

The chain couples TRBV4-3 to TRBJ1-5, with D unresolved. Trimming stripped 1 base from V and 4 bases from J, with 5 bases between. The CDR3 runs 13 residues. CDR1 and CDR2 from the germline V gene are LGHNA and YSLEER. DNA of the CDR3: TGCGCCAGCAGCCAAGGTATAAATCAGCCCCAGCATTTT. Protein sequence: CASSQGINQPQHF.

The J gene is TRBJ1-1, the V gene TRBV25-1; D gene ambiguous. With 4 bases removed from V and 1 base from J, the gap between germline ends came to 4 bases. The CDR3 contains 12 residues. Per germline, CDR1 MGHDK and CDR2 SYGVNS. CDR3 sequence reads: CASSGQNTEAFF. As DNA, the CDR3 is TGTGCCAGCAGTGGACAGAACACTGAAGCTTTCTTT.

This clone was observed once. The chain joins TRBV6-2 or TRBV6-3 to TRBJ1-5; weak D call: TRBD1 (6 bases). CDR1 MNHEY and CDR2 SVGEGT come from the germline V gene. V was clipped by 0 bases and J by 4 bases, with 13 bases between them. The CDR3 has 16 residues. CDR3 sequence reads: CASSYSRQAENQPQHF. The CDR3 DNA reads as TGTGCCAGCAGTTACTCGCGACAGGCGGAGAATCAGCCCCAGCATTTT.

The chain is built from TRBV6-5 and TRBJ2-7; D is unclear. Trimming took 10 bases from V and 5 from J, leaving 18 bases between them. Germline values: CDR1 MNHEY, CDR2 SVGAGI. CDR3 length: 13 residues. For the CDR3, the DNA is TGTGCCACCCGGCGGTCTGTATTGCACGAGCAGTACTTC. Translated, it gives CATRRSVLHEQYF.

This clone was seen once. The V call is TRBV7-2, the J call TRBJ1-2; the D gene is possibly TRBD1 (6 bases). The V gene lost 9 bases and the J gene lost 7 bases, with 18 bases spanning the gap. This CDR3 contains 13 residues. Looked up from germline, CDR1 is SGHTA and CDR2 is FQGNSA. CDR3 nucleotide sequence: TGTGCCAGTTCCACCGGGACAAGCGGTGGCTACACCTTC. Translating it yields CASSTGTSGGYTF. The full variable domain, with the rest looked up from reference TRBV7-2 and TRBJ1-2, is GAGVSQSPSNKVTEKGKDVELRCDPISGHTALYWYRQSLGQGLEFLIYFQGNSAPDKSGLPSDRFSAERTGGSVSTLTIQRTQQEDSAVYLCASSTGTSGGYTFGSGTRLTVV.

This chain links TRBV3-1 (or the pseudogene TRBV3-2) with TRBJ1-1; D is perhaps TRBD1 (5 bases). The ends were cut back, 5 bases at V and 1 base at J, with 11 bases in the middle. The CDR3 runs 14 residues. CDR1 and CDR2 (germline): LGHDT, YNNKEL (reference sequence). CDR3 sequence reads: CASSTQGGNTEAFF. The CDR3 DNA reads TGTGCCAGCAGCACCCAGGGAGGGAACACTGAAGCTTTCTTT.

This chain joins TRBV28 and TRBJ1-5, with D maybe TRBD1 (5 bases). The CDR3 has 13 amino acids. Trimming took 8 bases from V and 0 from J, leaving 8 bases between them. Germline lookup yields CDR1 MDHEN and CDR2 SYDVKM. The CDR3 nucleotides read TGTGCCAGCGGGGGGGATAGCAATCAGCCCCAGCATTTT. Encoded protein: CASGGDSNQPQHF. Supplemented by reference TRBV28 and TRBJ1-5, the full variable domain reads DVKVTQSSRYLVKRTGEKVFLECVQDMDHENMFWYRQDPGLGLRLIYFSYDVKMKEKGDIPEGYSVSREKKERFSLILESASTNQTSMYLCASGGDSNQPQHFGDGTRLSIL.

This clone has only one observation. The chain carries TRBV4-1 and TRBJ1-5; D is perhaps TRBD1 (5 bases). Germline values: CDR1 MGHRA, CDR2 YSYEKL. CDR3 length: 16 amino acids. V was cut by 0 bases and J by 1 base, with 10 bases left in between. The CDR3 DNA is TGCGCCAGCAGCCAAGAAGGGGCTTTGAGCAATCAGCCCCAGCATTTT. It yields the protein CASSQEGALSNQPQHF.

V and J are TRBV7-3 and TRBJ2-2; possible D gene TRBD1, 5 bases. Trimming cost V 6 bases and J 4 bases, with 18 bases left between them. In germline, CDR1 is SGHTA, CDR2 FQGTGA. The length of the CDR3 is 16 residues. Written as DNA, the CDR3 is TGTGCCAGCAGGTTACCCGGTTCCCAGGGCACCGGGGAGCTGTTTTTT. Protein product: CASRLPGSQGTGELFF.

The rearrangement joins TRBV5-5 to TRBJ2-1, with 9 bases lining up with TRBD2. Trimming took 6 bases from V and 9 from J; bases not matched to a gene: 10. There are 14 residues in the CDR3. The germline V gene encodes CDR1 SGHKS and CDR2 YYEKEE (reference sequence). The CDR3 reads CASTQGLAPSEQFF. CDR3 DNA: TGTGCCAGCACTCAAGGACTAGCGCCCAGTGAGCAGTTCTTC.

V and J are TRBV6-5 and TRBJ1-3; TRBD1 is a possible D gene (5 bases). Trimming removed 4 bases from V and 0 bases from J, with 10 bases in between. CDR3 length equals 15 residues. Germline V CDR1 and CDR2: MNHEY, SVGAGI. This CDR3 reads CASSSTDNSGNTIYF. For the CDR3, the DNA is TGTGCCAGCAGTTCCACGGACAACTCTGGAAACACCATATATTTT.

This sequence joins TRBV27 and TRBJ1-1, with D uncertain. Per germline, CDR1 MNHEY and CDR2 SMNVEV (reference sequence). Deletions cut 0 bases from V and 4 bases from J, with 9 bases between. The length of the CDR3 is 14 residues. The CDR3: CASSLSDWSTEAFF. The CDR3 DNA follows: TGTGCCAGCAGTTTATCGGACTGGAGCACTGAAGCTTTCTTT.

In its sample, this clone was seen a few times. The rearrangement links TRBV6-1 to TRBJ1-2; no clear D. Trimming took off 3 bases at V and 7 bases at J, with 6 bases between the two ends. Germline-derived CDR1 and CDR2 are MNHNS and SASEGT. The CDR3 has 11 residues. CDR3 DNA sequence: TGTGCCAGCAGTGACGAGGGTGGCTACACCTTC. It encodes CASSDEGGYTF.

This CDR3 reads CASSQGDNEQFF. CDR3 nucleotides: TGTGCCAGTAGCCAGGGGGACAATGAGCAGTTCTTC. The V call is TRBV19, the J call TRBJ2-1, with 7 bases that match TRBD1. The CDR3 loop spans 12 amino acids. Unmatched junction bases numbered 1, after V lost 6 bases and J lost 5 bases. CDR1 is LNHDA and CDR2 is SQIVND in the germline V gene (reference sequence).

V usage is TRBV27 and J usage is TRBJ1-4; TRBD1 might be the D (6 bases). There are 16 residues in the CDR3. V dropped 6 bases and J dropped 1 base, with 15 bases sitting between them. The germline V gene has CDR1 MNHEY and CDR2 SMNVEV (reference sequence). The CDR3 DNA follows: TGTGCCAGCAGGCGCCGGCCACAGGGAACTAATGAAAAACTGTTTTTT. It codes for CASRRRPQGTNEKLFF.

This clone showed up just once. The chain recombines TRBV19 with TRBJ1-2; TRBD1 might be the D (5 bases). The CDR3 is 14 amino acids. Germline lookup yields CDR1 LNHDA and CDR2 SQIVND (reference sequence). The V end was cut by 3 bases, the J end by 3 bases, with 11 bases between. CDR3 DNA sequence: TGTGCCAGTAGTATTTCGCGGGGGGACTATGGCTACACCTTC. It translates to CASSISRGDYGYTF.

V is TRBV6-5 and J is TRBJ1-2; TRBD1 agrees at 8 bases. This CDR3 comprises 13 residues. The V gene's germline CDR1 is MNHEY and CDR2 SVGAGI. Unmatched junction bases numbered 9, after V lost 9 bases and J lost 6 bases. The CDR3 coding sequence is TGTGCCAGTAGCAACTACAGGGGGGATGGCTACACCTTC. Residues: CASSNYRGDGYTF.

This clone came up once. V gene TRBV24-1 combines with J gene TRBJ1-5; no firm D call. This CDR3 has 17 amino acids. Germline loops: CDR1 KGHDR, CDR2 SFDVKD. V lost 2 bases to trimming and J lost 4 bases, with 17 bases between them. CDR3 in amino acids: CATSDSFSGLPNQPQHF. The CDR3 DNA sequence: TGTGCCACCAGTGATTCCTTCTCAGGACTTCCAAATCAGCCCCAGCATTTT.

The V gene is TRBV9, the J gene TRBJ1-1, with 11 nucleotides matching TRBD1. With 0 bases clipped from V and 9 bases from J, the junction kept 10 bases outside the gene matches. The CDR3 length is 16 residues. Per germline, CDR1 SGDLS and CDR2 YYNGEE. In DNA form, the CDR3 reads TGTGCCAGCAGCGTAGTCGAGGGGAGGACAGGGGGCAAAGCTTTCTTT. Protein: CASSVVEGRTGGKAFF.

This chain uses TRBV7-9 with TRBJ2-1; 8 bases are shared with TRBD1. The CDR3 consists of 15 residues. V lost 2 bases, J lost 6 bases, and 6 bases stayed unmatched. The germline CDR1 and CDR2 sequences are SEHNR and FQNEAQ (reference sequence). The CDR3 here is CASSLLTGVINEQFF. The CDR3 bases are TGTGCCAGCAGCTTACTGACAGGGGTTATCAATGAGCAGTTCTTC.

The chain joins TRBV7-2 to TRBJ2-1; 12 bases map to TRBD1. J lost 4 bases, V lost 5 bases, and 3 bases had no gene match. Germline CDR1 reads SGHTA; CDR2 reads FQGNSA. This CDR3 contains 15 residues. Written as DNA, the CDR3 is TGTGCCAGCAGCCGGGACAGGGGGCCGTACAATGAGCAGTTCTTC. Its protein is CASSRDRGPYNEQFF.

The gene calls are TRBV3-1 (or the pseudogene TRBV3-2) and TRBJ2-3; tentative D call: TRBD2 (5 bases). This CDR3 comprises 14 residues. Germline CDR1 reads LGHDT; CDR2 reads YNNKEL (reference sequence). V lost 0 bases and J lost 10, with 14 bases in between. CDR3 DNA sequence: TGTGCCAGCAGCCAAGAGGTAGCTAGCACGGCGCAGTATTTT. Amino acid sequence: CASSQEVASTAQYF.

This chain uses TRBV2 with TRBJ1-2, with D possibly being TRBD1 (5 bases). The germline V and J ends were trimmed by 8 bases and 4 bases, with 14 bases remaining between them. The CDR3 is 13 amino acids. Germline CDR1 SNHLY, CDR2 FYNNEI. The CDR3 sequence is CASLDGGLYGYTF. CDR3 DNA: TGTGCCAGCCTGGACGGGGGTCTCTATGGCTACACCTTC.

This chain uses TRBV5-4 with TRBJ2-7; D ambiguous. Germline V gene data show CDR1 as SGHNT and CDR2 as YYREEE (reference sequence). The CDR3 covers 14 residues. V was shortened by 2 bases and J by 2 bases, with 11 bases between the two germline ends. CDR3: CASSFDITTYEQYF. CDR3 bases: TGTGCCAGCAGCTTTGACATAACCACCTACGAGCAGTACTTC.